These 8 T cell receptor beta chains share one sample of origin, sequenced in a study of cytomegalovirus exposure and HLA in healthy donors. Clones were read by immunoSEQ multiplex PCR, and TCRdb kept only the in-frame ones, dropping some. In the table there are 150,000 or so clones, about 86% of which are singletons. Sequencing was done on a sample of PBMCs. The receptors come from a man aged 18 to 35 in good health and CMV-seropositive.

This sequence joins TRBV11-2 and TRBJ2-7; 8 bases line up with TRBD1. V gave up 5 bases and J gave up 3 bases; unmatched junction bases: 12. This CDR3 is 16 amino acids long. In germline, CDR1 is SGHAT, CDR2 FQNNGV. CDR3 sequence: CASSLFRDRIYYEQYF. The DNA of the CDR3 is TGTGCCAGCAGCCTCTTCCGGGACAGGATTTACTACGAGCAGTACTTC.

The chain has TRBV5-1 and TRBJ2-2, with 9 nucleotides matching TRBD2. With 0 bases clipped from V and 6 bases from J, the junction kept 6 bases outside the gene matches. Germline V CDR1 and CDR2: SGHRS, YFSETQ. The CDR3 runs 16 residues. Here the CDR3 reads CASSLDLREGPGELFF. The CDR3 DNA sequence: TGCGCCAGCAGCTTGGATTTGCGGGAGGGCCCCGGGGAGCTGTTTTTT.

The chain links TRBV4-3 to TRBJ1-2; D is undetermined. Trimming stripped 1 base from V and 4 bases from J, with 16 bases between. The CDR3 consists of 16 residues. Germline V gives CDR1 LGHNA, CDR2 YSLEER. The CDR3 spells CASSQGRPEDSYGYTF. The CDR3 DNA sequence: TGCGCCAGCAGCCAAGGTCGTCCGGAGGATTCCTATGGCTACACCTTC.

V gene TRBV11-2 combines with J gene TRBJ2-5; maybe TRBD2 (5 bases). The germline V gene encodes CDR1 SGHAT and CDR2 FQNNGV. V lost 2 bases to trimming and J lost 5 bases, with 6 bases between them. The CDR3 contains 12 residues. CDR3 DNA sequence: TGTGCCAGCAGCTTATCGGGGGAGACCCAGTACTTC. Encoded protein: CASSLSGETQYF.

This rearrangement joins TRBV19 to TRBJ1-5, with D possibly TRBD1 on 6 matching bases. V was shortened by 5 bases and J by 6 bases, with 17 bases between the two germline ends. This CDR3 is 15 amino acids long. Per the germline V gene, CDR1 is LNHDA and CDR2 is SQIVND (reference sequence). CDR3 loop: CASSGHYRDGQPQHF. In DNA, the CDR3 is TGTGCCAGTAGTGGACACTACAGGGACGGTCAGCCCCAGCATTTT.

This chain uses TRBV19 with TRBJ1-1; D is perhaps TRBD1 (5 bases). The germline V gene encodes CDR1 LNHDA and CDR2 SQIVND (reference sequence). The germline V and J ends were trimmed by 3 bases and 7 bases, with 12 bases remaining between them. The CDR3 has 13 residues. CDR3 nucleotide sequence: TGTGCCAGTAGTATCGGCAGGCAGGGTGAAGCTTTCTTT. This codes for CASSIGRQGEAFF.

The rearrangement joins TRBV6-1 to TRBJ2-5, with D possibly TRBD1 on 6 matching bases. This CDR3 comprises 13 residues. V shed 7 bases and J shed 1 base, with 10 bases lying between them. Germline loops: CDR1 MNHNS, CDR2 SASEGT. The CDR3 loop is CASISGAQETQYF. CDR3 nucleotide sequence: TGTGCCAGCATTTCAGGGGCCCAAGAGACCCAGTACTTC.

This rearrangement joins TRBV23-1 to TRBJ1-5; D gene unclear. TRBV23-1 is an ORF for which the function is uncertain. Trimming pared 0 bases from V and 5 bases from J, leaving 11 bases between. The CDR3 is made up of 15 amino acids. CDR3 in DNA: TGCGCCAGCAGTCAATCACCCAGCGAGTATCAGCCCCAGCATTTT. Translated: CASSQSPSEYQPQHF.